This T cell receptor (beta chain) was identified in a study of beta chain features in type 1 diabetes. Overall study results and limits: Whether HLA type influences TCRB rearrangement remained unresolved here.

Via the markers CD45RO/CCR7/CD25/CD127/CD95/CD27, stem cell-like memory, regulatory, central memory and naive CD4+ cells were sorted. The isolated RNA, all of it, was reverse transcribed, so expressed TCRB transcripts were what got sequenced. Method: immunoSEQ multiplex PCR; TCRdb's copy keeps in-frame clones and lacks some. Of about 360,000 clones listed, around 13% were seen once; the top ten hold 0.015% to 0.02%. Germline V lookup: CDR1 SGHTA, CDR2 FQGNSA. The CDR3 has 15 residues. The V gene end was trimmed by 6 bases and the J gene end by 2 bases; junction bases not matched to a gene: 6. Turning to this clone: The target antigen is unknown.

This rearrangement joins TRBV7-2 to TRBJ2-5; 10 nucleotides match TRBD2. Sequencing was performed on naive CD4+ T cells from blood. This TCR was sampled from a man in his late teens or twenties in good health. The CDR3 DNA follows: TGTGCCAGCAGTAGAGCGGGAGGGCTTCAAGAGACCCAGTACTTC. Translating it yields CASSRAGGLQETQYF.